This passage covers 10 T cell receptor beta chains from one sample sequenced in a study of response to subunit inactivated influenza vaccine. A single record per CDR3 protein comes from TCRdb applying MiXCR to the RT-PCR reads. This table has some 570,000 distinct CDR3 sequences, about 11% appearing once. This sample was also put to use in a study of T cells expressing NK-cell markers. That source adds: It was by 5'RACE template switching with UMIs that TCR beta cDNA was made.

Sequences were derived from PBMCs from blood, sampled on the day of vaccination. The source is a man between 50 and 59 years old who received an inactivated influenza vaccine.

V and J are TRBV20-1 and TRBJ2-4; either TRBD1 or TRBD2 may supply D (6 bases each). Trimming shortened V by 3 bases and J by 4 bases, and 19 bases separated the two germline ends. The CDR3 totals 16 residues. Germline values: CDR1 DFQATT, CDR2 SNEGSKA (reference sequence). The CDR3 DNA sequence: TGCAGTGCTAGTTCGGGGGCTGAGCGGGCGAAAAACATTCAGTACTTC. Translation: CSASSGAERAKNIQYF.

V is TRBV5-1 and J is TRBJ2-1; TRBD1 aligns across 7 bases. CDR1 and CDR2 (germline): SGHRS, YFSETQ. The ends lost 3 bases at V and 4 bases at J; junction bases unmatched: 4. CDR3 size: 14 residues. CDR3 amino acids: CASSSWTGYNEQFF. CDR3 DNA: TGCGCCAGCAGCTCCTGGACAGGTTACAATGAGCAGTTCTTC.

This clonotype showed up just a few times. The chain links TRBV5-1 to TRBJ2-7; 7 bases map to TRBD2. The CDR3 is made up of 16 amino acids. V dropped 4 bases and J dropped 4; count of bases not matched to a gene: 14. Germline V gene lookup returns CDR1 SGHRS and CDR2 YFSETQ. CDR3 bases: TGCGCCAGCAGCCCGCCCTTTGCGGGAGTGGTGTACGAGCAGTACTTC. Its protein product is CASSPPFAGVVYEQYF.

This clonotype occurred a few times. The chain is built from TRBV20-1 and TRBJ2-7, with 9 positions matching TRBD2. The V segment lost 5 bases and the J segment 1 base; nucleotides outside the gene matches: 15. Germline lookup yields CDR1 DFQATT and CDR2 SNEGSKA (reference sequence). CDR3 length: 17 amino acids. For the CDR3, the DNA is TGCAGTGCTGAGCCTGCCCATTTAGCGGGGGATTCCTACGAGCAGTACTTC. It is translated as CSAEPAHLAGDSYEQYF.

There are a few counts of this clonotype. This chain joins TRBV5-6 and TRBJ2-5; 8 nucleotides agree with TRBD1. Germline values: CDR1 SGHDT, CDR2 YYEEEE. J gave up 5 bases and V 2 bases, and 8 bases lay outside the gene matches. The CDR3 has 15 residues. CDR3 region: CASSLLGQGSETQYF. DNA of the CDR3: TGTGCCAGCAGCTTATTAGGACAGGGTAGTGAGACCCAGTACTTC.

In this sample, this clonotype turned up a few times. The chain carries TRBV5-1 and TRBJ2-1; 10 nucleotides match TRBD1. The CDR3 spans 15 residues. Germline CDR1 reads SGHRS; CDR2 reads YFSETQ. V lost 0 bases to trimming and J lost 5 bases; unmatched junction nucleotides: 2. The CDR3 DNA is TGCGCCAGCAGCTTGGGGGACAGGGGCCACAATGAGCAGTTCTTC. This sequence encodes CASSLGDRGHNEQFF. The full variable domain, with the rest looked up from reference TRBV5-1 and TRBJ2-1, is KAGVTQTPRYLIKTRGQQVTLSCSPISGHRSVSWYQQTPGQGLQFLFEYFSETQRNKGNFPGRFSGRQFSNSRSEMNVSTLELGDSALYLCASSLGDRGHNEQFFGPGTRLTVL.

The genes are TRBV27 and TRBJ2-1; 8 nucleotides line up with TRBD2. Germline V CDR1 and CDR2: MNHEY, SMNVEV (reference sequence). Trimming took 3 bases from V and 4 from J; bases not matched to a gene: 8. This CDR3 contains 16 residues. This CDR3 reads CASSFLSGRIYNEQFF. Written as DNA, the CDR3 is TGTGCCAGCAGTTTCCTGAGCGGGAGAATTTACAATGAGCAGTTCTTC.

This clonotype came up a few times. The DNA of the CDR3 is TGTGCCACCAGTGACCGACTAGGGGGAAACCAGCCCCAGCATTTT. Translated: CATSDRLGGNQPQHF. The chain combines TRBV24-1 with TRBJ1-5; tentative D call: TRBD1 (6 bases). Germline assignment: CDR1 KGHDR and CDR2 SFDVKD. CDR3 size: 15 residues. Trimming stripped 4 bases from V and 7 bases from J, with 16 bases between.

The chain recombines TRBV12-3 or TRBV12-4 with TRBJ2-5; no clear D gene. This CDR3 is 12 amino acids long. Trimming took 8 bases from V and 5 from J, leaving 12 bases between them. CDR3 in amino acids: CASGRFVETQYF. CDR3 in DNA: TGTGCCAGCGGGCGGTTCGTGGAGACCCAGTACTTC.

This clonotype was counted between two and nine times. The chain carries TRBV19 and TRBJ2-3, with D hard to call. Trimming cost V 3 bases and J 6 bases, with 10 bases left between them. Germline V lookup: CDR1 LNHDA, CDR2 SQIVND (reference sequence). This CDR3 comprises 13 residues. The CDR3 loop is CASSIPGSDTQYF. Here the CDR3 DNA reads TGTGCCAGTAGTATCCCGGGCTCCGATACGCAGTATTTT.